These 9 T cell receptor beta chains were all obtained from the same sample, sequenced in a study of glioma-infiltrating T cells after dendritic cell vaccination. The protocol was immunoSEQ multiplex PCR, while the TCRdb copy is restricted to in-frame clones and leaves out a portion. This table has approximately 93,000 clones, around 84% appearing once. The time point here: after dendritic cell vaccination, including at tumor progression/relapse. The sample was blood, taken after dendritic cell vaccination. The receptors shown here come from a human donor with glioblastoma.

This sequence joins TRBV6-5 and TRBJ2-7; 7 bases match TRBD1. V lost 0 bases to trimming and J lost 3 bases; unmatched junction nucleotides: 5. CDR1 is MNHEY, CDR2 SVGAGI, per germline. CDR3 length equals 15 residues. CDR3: CASSYSGTEDYEQYF. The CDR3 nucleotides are TGTGCCAGCAGTTACTCCGGGACAGAAGACTACGAGCAGTACTTC.

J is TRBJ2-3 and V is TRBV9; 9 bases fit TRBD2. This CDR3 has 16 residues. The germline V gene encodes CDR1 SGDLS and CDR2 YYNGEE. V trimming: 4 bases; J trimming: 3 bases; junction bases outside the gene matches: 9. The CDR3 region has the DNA TGTGCCAGCAGCAGACCGGGACTAGCTGTGACAGATACGCAGTATTTT. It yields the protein CASSRPGLAVTDTQYF.

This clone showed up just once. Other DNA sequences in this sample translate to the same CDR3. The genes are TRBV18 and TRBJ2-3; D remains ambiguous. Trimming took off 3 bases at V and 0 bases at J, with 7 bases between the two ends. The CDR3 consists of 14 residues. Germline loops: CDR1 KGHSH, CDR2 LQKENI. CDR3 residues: CASSPQRSTDTQYF. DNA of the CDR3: TGTGCCAGCTCACCCCAGCGAAGCACAGATACGCAGTATTTT.

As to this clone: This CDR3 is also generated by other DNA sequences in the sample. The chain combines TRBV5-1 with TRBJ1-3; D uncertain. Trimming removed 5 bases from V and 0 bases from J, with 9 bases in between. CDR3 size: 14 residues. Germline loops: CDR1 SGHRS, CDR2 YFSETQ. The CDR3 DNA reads TGCGCCAGCAGTACCGGTAGCTCTGGAAACACCATATATTTT. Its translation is CASSTGSSGNTIYF. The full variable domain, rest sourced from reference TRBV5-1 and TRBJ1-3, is KAGVTQTPRYLIKTRGQQVTLSCSPISGHRSVSWYQQTPGQGLQFLFEYFSETQRNKGNFPGRFSGRQFSNSRSEMNVSTLELGDSALYLCASSTGSSGNTIYFGEGSWLTVV.

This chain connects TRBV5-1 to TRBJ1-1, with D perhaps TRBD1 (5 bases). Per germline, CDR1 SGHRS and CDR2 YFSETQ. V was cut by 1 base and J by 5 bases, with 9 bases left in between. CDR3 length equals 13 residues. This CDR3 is CASSLQGGTEAFF. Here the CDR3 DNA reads TGCGCCAGCAGCTTGCAGGGAGGGACTGAAGCTTTCTTT.

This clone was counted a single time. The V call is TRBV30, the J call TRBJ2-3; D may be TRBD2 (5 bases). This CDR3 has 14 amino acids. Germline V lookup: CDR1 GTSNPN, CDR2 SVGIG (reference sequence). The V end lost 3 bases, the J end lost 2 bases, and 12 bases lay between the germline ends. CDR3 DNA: TGTGCCTGGAGCCCCGGGATAGACACAGATACGCAGTATTTT. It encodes CAWSPGIDTDTQYF.

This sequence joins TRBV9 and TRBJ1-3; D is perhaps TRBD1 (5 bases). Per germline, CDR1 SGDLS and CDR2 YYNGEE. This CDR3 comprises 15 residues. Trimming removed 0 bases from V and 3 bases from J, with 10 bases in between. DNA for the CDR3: TGTGCCAGCAGCGTAGGGGGCAGAGGTGGAAACACCATATATTTT. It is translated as CASSVGGRGGNTIYF. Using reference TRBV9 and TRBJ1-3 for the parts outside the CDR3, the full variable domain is DSGVTQTPKHLITATGQRVTLRCSPRSGDLSVYWYQQSLDQGLQFLIQYYNGEERAKGNILERFSAQQFPDLHSELNLSSLELGDSALYFCASSVGGRGGNTIYFGEGSWLTVV.

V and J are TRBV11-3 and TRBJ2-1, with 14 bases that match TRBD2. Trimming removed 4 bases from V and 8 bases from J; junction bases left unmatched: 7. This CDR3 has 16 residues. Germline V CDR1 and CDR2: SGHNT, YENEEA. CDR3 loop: CASSSVTSGGAYEQFF. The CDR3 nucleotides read TGTGCCAGCAGCTCCGTGACTAGCGGGGGGGCATATGAGCAGTTCTTC. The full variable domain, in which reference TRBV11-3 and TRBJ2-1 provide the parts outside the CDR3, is EAGVVQSPRYKIIEKKQPVAFWCNPISGHNTLYWYLQNLGQGPELLIRYENEEAVDDSQLPKDRFSAERLKGVDSTLKIQPAELGDSAVYLCASSSVTSGGAYEQFFGPGTRLTVL.

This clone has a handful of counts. The CDR3 protein is CAISTSLERGAFF. DNA of the CDR3: TGTGCCATCAGCACCTCGCTTGAGAGGGGGGCTTTCTTT. The chain employs TRBV10-3 and TRBJ1-1; maybe TRBD1 (6 bases). The V end lost 6 bases, the J end lost 11 bases, and 19 bases lay between the germline ends. Germline V lookup: CDR1 ENHRY, CDR2 SYGVKD. CDR3 length equals 13 residues.